These T cell receptor beta chains were read from a single sample in a study of OX40 agonist ivuxolimab in advanced cancers. The assay was immunoSEQ multiplex PCR, and TCRdb's table has in-frame clones only and misses some. The top ten clones hold around 0.58% of a sample with some 96,000 clones, around 93% of them seen once. The sequencing here drew on CD4+ or CD8+ T cells sorted from blood, taken in a trial of the OX40 agonist ivuxolimab. The receptors originated from an adult with an advanced solid tumor such as melanoma, head and neck, liver or kidney cancer. CDR3s leave out the opening cysteine and the closing phenylalanine or tryptophan.

v_gene,len,CDR3aa
TRBV5-1,14,ASSQSGQGASEKLF
TRBV18,14,ASSSRQGFGTGELF
TRBV27,13,ASKAPRAPATEAF
TRBV5-1,12,ASSSLDRAYEQY
TRBV5-1,12,ASSFGRIDYGYT
TRBV9,14,ASSVGPGTTNEKLF
TRBV27,9,ASSPPPEQF
TRBV7-3,11,ASSLSRDNEQF
TRBV7-9,12,ASGRGERQETQY
TRBV5-1,12,ASSPRGGPDTQY
TRBV6-6,14,ASSYTGGPTNEKLF
TRBV4-2,11,ASSQAEIYEQY
TRBV28,12,ASRDTTSNEKLF
TRBV4-2,19,ASSQDRPGVRGFATNEKLF
TRBV9,11,ASSVGYFGELF
TRBV7-2,12,ASSKGGFQETQY
TRBV29-1,11,SVEKVNGETQY
TRBV10-3,10,AISERGNEQF
TRBV10-3,13,AISESLAVTYEQY
TRBV28,12,ASSKWVDNQPQH
TRBV7-9,13,ASTEIGQDQETQY
TRBV15,11,ATSIRFQETQY
TRBV27,13,ASSLRTGDTGELF
TRBV7-2,13,ASSSGTAFSYEQY
TRBV19,14,ASSIKTGGAYNEQF
TRBV6-5,12,ASRGPLSTDTQY
TRBV5-1,11,ASSPGFAYEQY
TRBV27,12,ATFTPGGTGELF
TRBV2,15,ASSDWSLAGVAGELF
TRBV7-9,12,ASSSSDRGYEQY
TRBV5-8,13,ASSWAAFSGNTIY
TRBV6-6,12,ASSYLTPMSEQY
TRBV5-1,12,ASSQAGKSYEQY
TRBV19,18,ASSIDPFGLAGGLLDTQY
TRBV19,14,ASRRTSGRRIDTQY
TRBV19,12,ASSIPRGGGELF